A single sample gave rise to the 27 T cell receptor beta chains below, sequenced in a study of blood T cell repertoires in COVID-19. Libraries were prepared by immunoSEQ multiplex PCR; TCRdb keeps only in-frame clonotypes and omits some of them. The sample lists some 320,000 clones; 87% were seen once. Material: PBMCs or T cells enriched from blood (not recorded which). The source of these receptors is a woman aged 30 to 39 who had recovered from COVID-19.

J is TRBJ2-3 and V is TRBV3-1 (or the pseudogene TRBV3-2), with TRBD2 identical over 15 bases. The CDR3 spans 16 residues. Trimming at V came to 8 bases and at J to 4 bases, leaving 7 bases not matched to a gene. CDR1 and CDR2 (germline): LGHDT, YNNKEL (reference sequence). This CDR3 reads CASGLAGGHVPDTQYF. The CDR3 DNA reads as TGTGCCAGCGGACTAGCGGGGGGGCATGTGCCAGATACGCAGTATTTT.

The CDR3 nucleotides are TGTGCCAGCAAGGGGGTTTATGGCTCCTACGAGCAGTACTTC. Protein: CASKGVYGSYEQYF. The chain joins TRBV6-5 to TRBJ2-7; a weak D match, TRBD1 (6 bases). V shed 7 bases and J shed 0 bases, with 13 bases lying between them. Germline CDR1 MNHEY, CDR2 SVGAGI. CDR3 length: 14 amino acids.

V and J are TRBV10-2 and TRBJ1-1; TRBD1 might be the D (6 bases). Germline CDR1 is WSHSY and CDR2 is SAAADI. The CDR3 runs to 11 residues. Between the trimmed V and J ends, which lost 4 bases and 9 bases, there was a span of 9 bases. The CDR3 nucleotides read TGCGCCAGCAGTGTTCAGGGGAAAGCTTTCTTT. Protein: CASSVQGKAFF.

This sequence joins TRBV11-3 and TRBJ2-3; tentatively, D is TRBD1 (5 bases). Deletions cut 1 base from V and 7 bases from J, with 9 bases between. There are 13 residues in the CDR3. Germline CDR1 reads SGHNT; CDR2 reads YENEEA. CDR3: CASSLGGRNTQYF. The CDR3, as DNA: TGTGCCAGCAGCTTAGGGGGCCGTAATACGCAGTATTTT.

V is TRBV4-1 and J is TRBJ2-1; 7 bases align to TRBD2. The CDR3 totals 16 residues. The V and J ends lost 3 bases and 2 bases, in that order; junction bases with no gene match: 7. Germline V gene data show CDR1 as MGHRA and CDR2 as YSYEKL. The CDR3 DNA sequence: TGCGCCAGCAGCCATTCGGGGACTACACCCTACAATGAGCAGTTCTTC. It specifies CASSHSGTTPYNEQFF.

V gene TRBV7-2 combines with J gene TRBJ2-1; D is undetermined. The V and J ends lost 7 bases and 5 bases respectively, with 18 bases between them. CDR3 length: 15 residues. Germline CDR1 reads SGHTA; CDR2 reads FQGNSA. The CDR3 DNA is TGTGCCAGCAACCGTCAAGGTTTAGCCCACAATGAGCAGTTCTTC. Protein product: CASNRQGLAHNEQFF.

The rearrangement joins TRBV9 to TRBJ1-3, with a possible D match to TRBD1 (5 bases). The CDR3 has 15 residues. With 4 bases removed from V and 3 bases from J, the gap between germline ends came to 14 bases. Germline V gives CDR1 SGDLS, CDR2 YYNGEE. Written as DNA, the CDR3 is TGTGCCAGCAGCAATCAGGGTATTGGTGGAAACACCATATATTTT. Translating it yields CASSNQGIGGNTIYF.

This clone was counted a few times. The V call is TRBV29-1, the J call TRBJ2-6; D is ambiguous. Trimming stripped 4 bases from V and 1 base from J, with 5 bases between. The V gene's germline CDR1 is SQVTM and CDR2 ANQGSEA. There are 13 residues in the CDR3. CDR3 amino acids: CSVGASGANVLTF. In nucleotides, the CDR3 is TGCAGCGTTGGGGCGTCTGGGGCCAACGTCCTGACTTTC.

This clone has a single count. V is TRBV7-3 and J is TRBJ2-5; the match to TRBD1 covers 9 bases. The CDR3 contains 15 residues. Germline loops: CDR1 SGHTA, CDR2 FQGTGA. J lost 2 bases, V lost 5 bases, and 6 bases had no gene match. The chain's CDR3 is CASSPGTGRQETQYF. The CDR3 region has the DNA TGTGCCAGCAGCCCGGGGACAGGGAGGCAAGAGACCCAGTACTTC.

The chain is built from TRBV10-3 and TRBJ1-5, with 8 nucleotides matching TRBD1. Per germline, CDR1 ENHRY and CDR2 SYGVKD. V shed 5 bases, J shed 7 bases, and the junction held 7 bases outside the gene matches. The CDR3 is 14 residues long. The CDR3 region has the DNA TGTGCCATCAGTAAGACAGGGGAAGGACAGCCCCAGCATTTT. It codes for CAISKTGEGQPQHF.

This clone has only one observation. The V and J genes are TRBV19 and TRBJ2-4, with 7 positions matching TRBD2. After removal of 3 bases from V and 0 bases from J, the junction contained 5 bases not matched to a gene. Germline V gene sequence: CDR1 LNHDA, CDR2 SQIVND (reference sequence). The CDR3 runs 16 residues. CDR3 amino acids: CASSIGGGLAKNIQYF. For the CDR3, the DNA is TGTGCCAGTAGTATTGGGGGGGGGTTAGCCAAAAACATTCAGTACTTC.

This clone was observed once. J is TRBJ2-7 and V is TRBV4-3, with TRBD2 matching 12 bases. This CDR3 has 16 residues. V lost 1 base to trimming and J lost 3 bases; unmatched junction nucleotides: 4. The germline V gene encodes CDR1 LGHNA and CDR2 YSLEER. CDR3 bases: TGCGCCAGCAGCCAAGGACTAGCGGGAGACTTCTACGAGCAGTACTTC. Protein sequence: CASSQGLAGDFYEQYF.

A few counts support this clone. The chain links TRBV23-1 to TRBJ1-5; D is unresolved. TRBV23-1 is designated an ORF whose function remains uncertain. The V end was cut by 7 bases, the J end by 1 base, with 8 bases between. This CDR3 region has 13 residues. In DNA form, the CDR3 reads TGCGCCAGCACACCACGGAGCAATCAGCCCCAGCATTTT. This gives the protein CASTPRSNQPQHF.

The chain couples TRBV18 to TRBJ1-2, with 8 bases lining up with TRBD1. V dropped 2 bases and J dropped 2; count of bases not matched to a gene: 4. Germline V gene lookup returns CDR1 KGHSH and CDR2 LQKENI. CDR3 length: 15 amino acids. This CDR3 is CASSPDRGTNYGYTF. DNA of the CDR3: TGTGCCAGCTCACCAGACAGGGGCACCAACTATGGCTACACCTTC.

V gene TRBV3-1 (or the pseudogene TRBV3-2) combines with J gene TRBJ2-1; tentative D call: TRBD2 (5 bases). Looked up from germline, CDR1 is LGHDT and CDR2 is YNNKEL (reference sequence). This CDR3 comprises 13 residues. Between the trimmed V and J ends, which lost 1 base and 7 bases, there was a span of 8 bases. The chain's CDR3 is CASSQGRGNEQFF. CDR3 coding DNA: TGTGCCAGCAGCCAAGGACGCGGGAATGAGCAGTTCTTC.

CDR3 loop: CASSLDRKEFNTEAFF. In nucleotides, the CDR3 is TGTGCCAGCAGCTTGGATCGTAAGGAGTTTAACACTGAAGCTTTCTTT. J is TRBJ1-1 and V is TRBV5-6, with unresolved D. This CDR3 has 16 amino acids. CDR1 and CDR2 from the germline V gene are SGHDT and YYEEEE. V gave up 0 bases and J gave up 2 bases, with 14 bases separating them.

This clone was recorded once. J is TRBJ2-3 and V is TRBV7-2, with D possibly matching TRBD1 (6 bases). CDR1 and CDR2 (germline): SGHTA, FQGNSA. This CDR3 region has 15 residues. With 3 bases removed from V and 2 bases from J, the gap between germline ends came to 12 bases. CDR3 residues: CASSFSQGSTDTQYF. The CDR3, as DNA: TGTGCCAGCAGCTTCTCACAGGGATCCACAGATACGCAGTATTTT.

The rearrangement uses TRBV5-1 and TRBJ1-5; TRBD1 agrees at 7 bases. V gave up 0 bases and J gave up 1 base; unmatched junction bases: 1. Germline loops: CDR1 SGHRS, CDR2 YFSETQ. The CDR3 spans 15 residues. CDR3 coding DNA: TGCGCCAGCAGCTTGGACAGGGGAAGCAATCAGCCCCAGCATTTT. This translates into CASSLDRGSNQPQHF.

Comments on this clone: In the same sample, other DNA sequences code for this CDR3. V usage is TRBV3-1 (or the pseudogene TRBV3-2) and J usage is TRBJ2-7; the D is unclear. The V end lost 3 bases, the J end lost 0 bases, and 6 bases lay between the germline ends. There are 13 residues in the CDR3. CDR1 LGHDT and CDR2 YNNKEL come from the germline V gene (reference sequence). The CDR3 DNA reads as TGTGCCAGCAGCCAGGGCAGCTCCTACGAGCAGTACTTC. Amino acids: CASSQGSSYEQYF.

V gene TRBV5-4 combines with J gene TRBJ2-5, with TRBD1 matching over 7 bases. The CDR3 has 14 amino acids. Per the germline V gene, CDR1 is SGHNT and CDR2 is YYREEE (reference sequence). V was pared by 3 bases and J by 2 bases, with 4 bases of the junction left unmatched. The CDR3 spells CASSSQGSQETQYF. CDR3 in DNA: TGTGCCAGCAGCTCACAGGGGTCACAAGAGACCCAGTACTTC.

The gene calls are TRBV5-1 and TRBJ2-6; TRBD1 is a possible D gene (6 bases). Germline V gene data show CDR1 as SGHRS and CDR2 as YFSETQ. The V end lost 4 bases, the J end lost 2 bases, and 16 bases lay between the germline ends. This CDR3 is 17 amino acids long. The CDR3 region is CASSGGRDTTGANVLTF. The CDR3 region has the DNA TGCGCCAGCAGCGGGGGCCGGGACACCACTGGGGCCAACGTCCTGACTTTC. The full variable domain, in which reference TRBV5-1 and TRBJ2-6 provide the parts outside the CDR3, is KAGVTQTPRYLIKTRGQQVTLSCSPISGHRSVSWYQQTPGQGLQFLFEYFSETQRNKGNFPGRFSGRQFSNSRSEMNVSTLELGDSALYLCASSGGRDTTGANVLTFGAGSRLTVL.

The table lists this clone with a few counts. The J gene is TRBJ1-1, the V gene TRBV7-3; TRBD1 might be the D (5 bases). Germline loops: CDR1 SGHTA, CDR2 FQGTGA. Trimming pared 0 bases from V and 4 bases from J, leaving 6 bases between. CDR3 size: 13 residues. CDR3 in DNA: TGTGCCAGCAGCTTAACGGACACCACTGAAGCTTTCTTT. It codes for CASSLTDTTEAFF.

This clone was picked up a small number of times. Here the CDR3 reads CASRETGSEWSPLHF. The CDR3 nucleotides read TGTGCCAGTAGGGAGACAGGATCGGAGTGGTCACCCCTCCACTTT. The rearrangement links TRBV19 to TRBJ1-6; the D gene is possibly TRBD1 (6 bases). Germline values: CDR1 LNHDA, CDR2 SQIVND (reference sequence). The CDR3 extends over 15 amino acids. V was clipped by 6 bases and J by 10 bases, with 19 bases between them.

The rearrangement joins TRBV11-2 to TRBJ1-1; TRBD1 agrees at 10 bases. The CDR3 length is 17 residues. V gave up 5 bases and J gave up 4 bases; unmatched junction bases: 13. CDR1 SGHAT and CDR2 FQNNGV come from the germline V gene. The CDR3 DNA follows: TGTGCCAGCAGCGGGGGACAGGGGAACCCAACAGGCACTGAAGCTTTCTTT. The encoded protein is CASSGGQGNPTGTEAFF.

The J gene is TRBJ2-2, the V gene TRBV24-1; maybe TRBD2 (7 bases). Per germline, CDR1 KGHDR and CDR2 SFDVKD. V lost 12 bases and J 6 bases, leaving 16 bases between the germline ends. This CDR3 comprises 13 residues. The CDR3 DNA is TGTGCCGCTGCCTGGGGGGGCCCCGGGGAGCTGTTTTTT. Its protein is CAAAWGGPGELFF.

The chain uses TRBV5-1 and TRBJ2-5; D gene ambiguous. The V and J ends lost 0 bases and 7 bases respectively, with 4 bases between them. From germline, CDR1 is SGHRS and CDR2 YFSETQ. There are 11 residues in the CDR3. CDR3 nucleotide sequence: TGCGCCAGCAGCTTGGACACGACCCAGTACTTC. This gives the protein CASSLDTTQYF.

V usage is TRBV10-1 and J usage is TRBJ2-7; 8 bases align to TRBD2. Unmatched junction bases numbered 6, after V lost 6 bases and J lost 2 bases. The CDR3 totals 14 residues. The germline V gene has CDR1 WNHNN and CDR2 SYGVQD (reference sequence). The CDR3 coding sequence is TGCGCCAGCAGCGCCGCGGGGGGAACCTACGAGCAGTACTTC. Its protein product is CASSAAGGTYEQYF.